This T cell receptor (beta chain) emerged from a study of blood T cell repertoires in COVID-19 (dated by TCRdb to the early 2020s). Some background on the complete study: Collaborator samples came from the United States, Italy and Spain and covered acute and convalescent phases of COVID-19. The prospective study material was composed of cDNA or gDNA derived from T cells, B-cell-depleted T cells, or PBMCs. The dataset comprised deeply sampled blood TCRbeta repertoires from subjects exposed to, actively infected with, or recovered from COVID-19. The repertoires were made available in a free public database intended to serve as a resource for research on the immune response to SARS-CoV-2. The samples were drawn from two sources: the first 160 participants of the ongoing ImmuneRACE study, and over 950 subjects contributed by 6 global collaborators. Nearly every sample came with metadata listing a de-identified subject ID, COVID-19 status, age in years and sex. Where HLA class I and class II types were available, the types were taken from metadata supplied by the sample provider, not from assay-based typing.

As encoded in the germline V gene, CDR1 is MNHEY while CDR2 is SVGAGI. The V end gives up 10 bases and the J end 7 bases, leaving 7 bases in the junction not matched to a gene. The CDR3 holds 14 amino acids from the cysteine to the phenylalanine. CDR3 DNA is the only sequence kept; it has 42 bases, read in frame from the first base. Whole blood was collected in K2EDTA tubes by collaborating institutions according to the institutions' own protocols. For TCRbeta analysis, collaborators shipped samples in one of three forms: frozen whole blood, isolated PBMCs, or DNA extracted from either of those sample types. Worth noting for this clone: Its antigen has not been determined. Per-nucleotide qualities are absent, and no much larger clonotype sits a single base away.

Study-wide conclusions, independent of this receptor: The amount of clinical and demographic metadata varied by source and participant and was provided uncurated.

The immunoSEQ Assay, a bias-controlled multiplex PCR, was used to amplify TCRbeta CDR3 regions from genomic DNA. Processing in the source paper ran as follows. The number of nucleated cells in each sample was estimated from the amplification of reference gene primers within the assay. To quantify the absolute abundance of each unique TCRbeta CDR3 rearrangement, sequence reads were collapsed and filtered. For each sample, productive Simpson clonality was calculated as the square root of Simpson's diversity index across productive rearrangements. The source is immuneACCESS, and TCRdb retained only in-frame sequences with V and J called. Part of the clones is not carried over; for the studies checked, unresolved V genes explain less than half of this, and the remainder is unexplained. The D gene and trimming were derived from the DNA, and the V and J assignments and clone size from that table. The sample has 150,000 to 200,000 clones on record, over 85% of them singletons. Together, the top ten hold 3.5% to 5% of the sample.

Sequenced sample: peripheral blood. This receptor was taken from a woman in her forties or fifties with acute or convalescent COVID-19. The sequence is built from TRBV6-5 and TRBJ2-5; TRBD2 fits 15 bases in the junction. In nucleotides, the sequence is TGTGCCACGGGACTAGCGGGGGGTCCAGGGACCCAGTACTTC. This encodes CATGLAGGPGTQYF.